This entry lists 28 T cell receptor beta chains sequenced from one sample in a study of metastatic and nonmetastatic thyroid tumors. TCRdb called clones again from the PCR reads with MiXCR. The table includes tens of thousands of clones, around 13% detected once. Prior to thyroid surgery, none of the patients had received any treatment. Input material: tumor tissue. These receptors all stem from a female donor with papillary thyroid cancer or a benign thyroid nodule (not recorded which). Some clones in this sample may be carry-over from other donors' samples.

This clone turned up a few times. The junction does not match germline at one end; this may be a read error. This sample includes further DNA sequences coding for the same CDR3. J is TRBJ2-2 and V is TRBV14; D possibly corresponds to TRBD2 (5 bases). The CDR3 totals 14 residues. Germline CDR1 SGHDN, CDR2 FVKESK. CDR3 sequence reads: CASSQGSYTGELFF. The DNA for the CDR3 is TGTGCCAGCAGCCAAGGGTCGTACACCGGGGAGCTGTTTTTC.

This clone was recorded at least ten times. The genes are TRBV20-1 and TRBJ2-7; 7 nucleotides line up with TRBD2. This CDR3 is built from 18 residues. Trimming at V came to 6 bases and at J to 1 base, leaving 21 bases not matched to a gene. Germline V gene lookup returns CDR1 DFQATT and CDR2 SNEGSKA (reference sequence). The CDR3 spells CSALLGWDLAGDSYEQYF. CDR3 DNA sequence: TGCAGTGCCCTTCTCGGGTGGGACTTGGCGGGAGATTCCTACGAGCAGTACTTC.

This clone was observed many times. Since a much larger clone is just one base distant, this may be a read error. The genes are TRBV9 and TRBJ2-3; D gene ambiguous. This CDR3 has 12 amino acids. The germline CDR1 and CDR2 sequences are SGDLS and YYNGEE. Deletions cut 7 bases from V and 2 bases from J, with 8 bases between. The CDR3 loop is CASGANTDTQYF. For the CDR3, the DNA is TGTGCCAGCGGCGCAAACACAGATACGCAGTATTTT.

The V and J genes are TRBV6-1 and TRBJ2-5, with D hard to call. Germline assignment: CDR1 MNHNS and CDR2 SASEGT. The CDR3 runs to 15 residues. The V end was cut by 5 bases, the J end by 5 bases, with 18 bases between. CDR3 in amino acids: CASSQNGYSGETQYF. In DNA, the CDR3 is TGTGCCAGCAGTCAGAATGGGTATTCCGGGGAGACCCAGTACTTC.

The chain employs TRBV20-1 and TRBJ2-3; possible D gene TRBD2, 6 bases. The V end was cut by 4 bases, the J end by 1 base, with 18 bases between. Germline V gene data show CDR1 as DFQATT and CDR2 as SNEGSKA (reference sequence). The CDR3 is made up of 16 amino acids. In nucleotides, the CDR3 is TGCAGTGCTACACATACGGGGCGGGGCCGCACAGATACGCAGTATTTT. This codes for CSATHTGRGRTDTQYF.

This clone was seen at least ten times. The chain recombines TRBV10-3 with TRBJ2-1, with D perhaps TRBD2 (5 bases). The length of the CDR3 is 16 residues. Germline V gene data show CDR1 as ENHRY and CDR2 as SYGVKD. V was trimmed by 0 bases and J by 4 bases, leaving 13 bases between them. The CDR3: CAISESAQRPYNEQFF. The CDR3 coding sequence is TGTGCCATCAGTGAGTCTGCCCAGCGGCCTTACAATGAGCAGTTCTTC.

The rearrangement uses TRBV5-6 and TRBJ2-2; possibly TRBD1 or TRBD2 for D (5 bases each). Germline lookup yields CDR1 SGHDT and CDR2 YYEEEE. CDR3 size: 18 residues. Trimming left V 0 bases short and J 0 bases short, with 15 bases between. CDR3: CASSLGELRRANTGELFF. The CDR3 DNA is TGTGCCAGCAGCTTGGGGGAGTTGCGCAGGGCGAACACCGGGGAGCTGTTTTTT.

This clone has at least ten counts. This specimen includes other DNA sequences encoding the same CDR3. This sequence joins TRBV2 and TRBJ1-1, with 7 bases identical to TRBD1. The germline V gene has CDR1 SNHLY and CDR2 FYNNEI. Trimming took 5 bases from V and 3 from J; bases not matched to a gene: 3. The CDR3 is 13 residues long. In nucleotides, the CDR3 is TGTGCCAGCAGTCCCGGGACAGACACTGAAGCTTTCTTT. It specifies CASSPGTDTEAFF.

This clone was detected many times. V is TRBV28 and J is TRBJ2-7; the match to TRBD1 covers 12 bases. This CDR3 spans 20 amino acids. Trimming at V came to 6 bases and at J to 2 bases, leaving 20 bases not matched to a gene. Per the germline V gene, CDR1 is MDHEN and CDR2 is SYDVKM. The CDR3 sequence: CASSLETPGQGALSTYEQYF. DNA for the CDR3: TGTGCCAGCAGCCTGGAAACTCCGGGACAGGGGGCGCTCAGTACCTACGAGCAGTACTTC.

This clone was seen many times. The chain is built from TRBV19 and TRBJ1-2; D gene uncertain. Germline CDR1 reads LNHDA; CDR2 reads SQIVND (reference sequence). The CDR3 extends over 11 amino acids. Trimming pared 4 bases from V and 7 bases from J, leaving 7 bases between. The CDR3 loop is CASSTWSGYTF. The CDR3 nucleotides are TGTGCCAGTAGTACGTGGAGTGGCTACACCTTC.

This clone showed up just a few times. The germline gene is not matched at one end of the junction; a read error may be the cause. The chain combines TRBV6-2 or TRBV6-3 with TRBJ1-4; D ambiguous. Germline-derived CDR1 and CDR2 are MNHEY and SVGEGT. The CDR3 runs 15 residues. The CDR3 protein is CASSYGGFTNEELFF. In DNA, the CDR3 is TGTGCCAGCAGTTACGGAGGGTTTACTAATGAAGAACTGTTTTTT.

About this clone: A much larger clone differs from this one at a single base, so this may be a read error. The DNA of the CDR3 is TGTGCCAGCAGTACCCAGGGGAAGAACACCGGGGAGCTGTTTTTT. It encodes CASSTQGKNTGELFF. V is TRBV28 and J is TRBJ2-2; weak D call: TRBD1 (6 bases). The length of the CDR3 is 15 residues. Germline values: CDR1 MDHEN, CDR2 SYDVKM. V was clipped by 5 bases and J by 1 base, with 11 bases between them.

The sample holds many counts of this clone. This sequence joins TRBV7-9 and TRBJ2-3; D gene ambiguous. The CDR3 has 12 amino acids. CDR1 and CDR2 (germline): SEHNR, FQNEAQ (reference sequence). The V gene lost 1 base and the J gene lost 6 bases, with 5 bases spanning the gap. This CDR3 reads CASSLDFDTQYF. The CDR3 coding sequence is TGTGCCAGCAGCTTAGATTTCGATACGCAGTATTTT.

This clone was seen at least ten times. This sequence joins TRBV6-1 and TRBJ1-4; tentative D call: TRBD1 (5 bases). The CDR3 runs to 11 residues. Per germline, CDR1 MNHNS and CDR2 SASEGT. Trimming stripped 6 bases from V and 7 bases from J, with 6 bases between. The CDR3 DNA reads TGTGCCAGCAGGGGACCTGAAAAACTGTTTTTT. It codes for CASRGPEKLFF.

V is TRBV11-2 and J is TRBJ2-7; TRBD1 matches at 8 bases. V lost 8 bases, J lost 4 bases, and 13 bases stayed unmatched. The CDR3 is made up of 15 amino acids. The V gene's germline CDR1 is SGHAT and CDR2 FQNNGV. DNA for the CDR3: TGTGCCAGCTTTCCAGGGGGCGCCGCCCCATACGAGCAGTACTTC. It translates to CASFPGGAAPYEQYF.

This clone was found many times. This chain connects TRBV4-1 to TRBJ2-1; 8 bases are a match to TRBD2. The CDR3 runs 13 residues. Germline values: CDR1 MGHRA, CDR2 YSYEKL. V was clipped by 0 bases and J by 12 bases; unmatched bases: 4. The chain's CDR3 is CASSQDLSGRQFF. CDR3 bases: TGCGCCAGCAGCCAAGATCTCAGCGGGAGGCAGTTCTTC.

This clone was picked up many times. The chain uses TRBV9 and TRBJ1-6; no clear D gene. V was trimmed by 0 bases and J by 6 bases, leaving 10 bases between them. CDR1 and CDR2 from the germline V gene are SGDLS and YYNGEE. The CDR3 is made up of 15 amino acids. This CDR3 reads CASSVGIGLNSPLHF. Written as DNA, the CDR3 is TGTGCCAGCAGCGTAGGTATAGGGCTTAATTCACCCCTCCACTTT.

This clone was seen ten or more times. The gene calls are TRBV6-1 and TRBJ1-5; tentative D call: TRBD1 (5 bases). V gave up 6 bases and J gave up 1 base, with 10 bases separating them. The CDR3 contains 14 residues. Germline values: CDR1 MNHNS, CDR2 SASEGT. Here the CDR3 reads CASRGLRSNQPQHF. The CDR3 DNA reads TGTGCCAGCAGGGGGCTGAGGAGCAATCAGCCCCAGCATTTT.

About this clone: This could be a read error, since a much larger clone is one nucleotide away. Other DNA sequences from this sample encode an identical CDR3 as well. The chain links TRBV15 to TRBJ1-2, with D hard to call. The CDR3 consists of 16 residues. Germline lookup yields CDR1 LNHNV and CDR2 YYDKDF (reference sequence). CDR3 in DNA: TGCGCCACCAGCAGAGAAGCGGCAGTCCCCATGTATGGCTACACCTTC. This sequence encodes CATSREAAVPMYGYTF.

This clone was counted at least ten times. The CDR3 loop is CASSLALFPGQKTYNEQFF. The CDR3 DNA reads as TGTGCCAGCAGCTTAGCGCTATTTCCGGGACAGAAAACCTACAATGAGCAGTTCTTC. The rearrangement uses TRBV11-1 and TRBJ2-1; TRBD1 matches 7 bases. In germline, CDR1 is SGHAT, CDR2 FQDESV (reference sequence). There are 19 residues in the CDR3. V gave up 0 bases and J gave up 2 bases; unmatched junction bases: 13.

There are many counts of this clone. The rearrangement joins TRBV2 to TRBJ2-7, with TRBD1 identical over 8 bases. Germline-derived CDR1 and CDR2 are SNHLY and FYNNEI. V shed 4 bases and J 4 bases; nucleotides not matched to a gene: 3. The CDR3 totals 13 residues. CDR3 DNA: TGTGCCAGCAGTGGTGACAGGGGTTACGAGCAGTACTTC. It yields the protein CASSGDRGYEQYF. The full variable domain, its missing parts supplied by reference TRBV2 and TRBJ2-7, is EPEVTQTPSHQVTQMGQEVILRCVPISNHLYFYWYRQILGQKVEFLVSFYNNEISEKSEIFDDQFSVERPDGSNFTLKIRSTKLEDSAMYFCASSGDRGYEQYFGPGTRLTVT.

This clone has a count of ten or more. The gene calls are TRBV7-8 and TRBJ1-1; no reliable D call. The CDR3 is 15 amino acids. V lost 1 base and J lost 4, with 13 bases in between. CDR1 is SGHVS, CDR2 FQNEAQ, per germline. The CDR3 nucleotides read TGTGCCAGCAGCTTAGATTCCGTCCAGTTCACTGAAGCTTTCTTT. This sequence encodes CASSLDSVQFTEAFF.

This clone was seen at least ten times. The chain recombines TRBV3-1 with TRBJ2-1; 9 positions agree with TRBD2. Per germline, CDR1 LGHDT and CDR2 YNNKEL (reference sequence). The CDR3 is 13 residues long. J lost 6 bases, V lost 4 bases, and 1 base had no gene match. CDR3 DNA sequence: TGTGCCAGCAGCCTGGGACTAGCCAATGAGCAGTTCTTC. As protein: CASSLGLANEQFF.

Details on this clone: A read error may be the cause here, since a much bigger clone is one base away. The chain uses TRBV27 and TRBJ1-1; D not resolved. This CDR3 is 13 amino acids long. Germline CDR1 is MNHEY and CDR2 is SMNVEV (reference sequence). V shed 5 bases and J shed 7 bases, with 14 bases lying between them. CDR3 in amino acids: CASSLWTRVEAFF. CDR3 bases: TGTGCCAGCAGTCTCTGGACGAGGGTTGAAGCTTTCTTT.

This clone has at least ten counts. Here the CDR3 reads CASSEEAYRDTEAFF. CDR3 sequence (DNA): TGTGCCAGCAGTGAAGAGGCCTACAGAGACACTGAAGCTTTCTTT. V gene TRBV2 combines with J gene TRBJ1-1; D call uncertain. The V and J ends lost 1 base and 3 bases respectively, with 12 bases between them. Germline-derived CDR1 and CDR2 are SNHLY and FYNNEI. The CDR3 contains 15 residues.

The genes are TRBV7-9 and TRBJ1-1; maybe TRBD1 (6 bases). Germline loops: CDR1 SEHNR, CDR2 FQNEAQ (reference sequence). Trimming pared 5 bases from V and 1 base from J, leaving 11 bases between. This CDR3 is 14 amino acids long. The DNA for the CDR3 is TGTGCCAGCAGCCCCCTCAGGGGGAACACTGAAGCTTTCTTT. The encoded protein is CASSPLRGNTEAFF.

This clone was observed at least ten times. The genes are TRBV5-6 and TRBJ2-7; 8 bases line up with TRBD1. Germline V gene lookup returns CDR1 SGHDT and CDR2 YYEEEE. The CDR3 runs to 17 residues. Germline trimming cut 4 bases from V and 5 bases from J; bases unmatched to any gene: 17. CDR3 coding DNA: TGTGCCAGCAGCCTCCGACATGGGCAGGGGGCAGCGCACGAGCAGTACTTC. Encoded protein: CASSLRHGQGAAHEQYF.

Ten or more counts support this clone. This specimen includes other DNA sequences encoding the same CDR3. This rearrangement joins TRBV29-1 to TRBJ2-3; 11 bases agree with TRBD1. This CDR3 region has 12 residues. Germline assignment: CDR1 SQVTM and CDR2 ANQGSEA. The junction had 1 base not matched to a gene; V was cut back by 6 bases and J by 5 bases. CDR3 residues: CSVGQGGDTQYF. The CDR3, as DNA: TGCAGCGTGGGACAGGGGGGAGATACGCAGTATTTT.